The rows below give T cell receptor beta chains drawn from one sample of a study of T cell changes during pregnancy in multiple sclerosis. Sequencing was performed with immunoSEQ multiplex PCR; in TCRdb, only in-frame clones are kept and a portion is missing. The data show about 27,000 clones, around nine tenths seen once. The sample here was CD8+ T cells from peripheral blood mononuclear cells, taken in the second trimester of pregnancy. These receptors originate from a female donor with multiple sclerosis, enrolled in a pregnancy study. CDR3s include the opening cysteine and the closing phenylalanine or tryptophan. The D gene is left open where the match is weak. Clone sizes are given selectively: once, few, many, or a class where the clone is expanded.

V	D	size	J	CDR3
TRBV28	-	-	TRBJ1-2	CASSSPPGERYGYTF
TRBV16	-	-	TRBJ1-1	CASSLGGGTEAFF
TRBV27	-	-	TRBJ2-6	CASSFSGATGANVLTF
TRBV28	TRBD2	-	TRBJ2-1	CASSDAGTSGNEQFF
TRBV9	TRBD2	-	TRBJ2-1	CASSALAGVMNEQFF
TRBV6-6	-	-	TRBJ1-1	CASSQTVNTEAFF
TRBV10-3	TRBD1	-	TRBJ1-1	CAIRTGDGTEAFF
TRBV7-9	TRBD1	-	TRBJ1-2	CASSWTGDYGYTF
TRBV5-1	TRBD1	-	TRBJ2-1	CASSPQGQLDEQFF
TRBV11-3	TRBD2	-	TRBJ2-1	CASSLGVRWGLEGSNEQFF
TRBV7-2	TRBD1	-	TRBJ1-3	CASSFRQGSSGNTIYF
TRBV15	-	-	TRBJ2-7	CATGTLRGYEQYF
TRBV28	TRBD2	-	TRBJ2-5	CASSWTSRVETQYF
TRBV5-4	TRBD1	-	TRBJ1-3	CASSPDRGPGNTIYF
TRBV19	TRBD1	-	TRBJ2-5	CASSAEDRSETQYF
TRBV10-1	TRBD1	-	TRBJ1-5	CASNPGQERSRPQHF
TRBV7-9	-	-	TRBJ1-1	CASSQRGQGENTEAFF
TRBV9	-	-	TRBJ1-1	CASSVENSEAFF
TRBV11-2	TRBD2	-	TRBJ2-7	CASSSGGVDEQYF
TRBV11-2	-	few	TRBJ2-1	CASSLVRAAVPFF